These T cell receptor beta chains were read from a single sample in a study of cytomegalovirus exposure and HLA in healthy donors. Some clones are missing from TCRdb's copy, which holds only in-frame ones; the method was immunoSEQ multiplex PCR. The sample lists 200,000 to 250,000 clones; approximately 80% were seen once. Material for sequencing was PBMCs. All receptors derive from a boy younger than 10 in good health and CMV-seronegative. Both conserved end residues are part of each CDR3. D genes are given only for firm matches. Expanded clones get a size class; other rows say once, few or many, or leave the size out.

D gene	clone size	CDR3 length	V gene	J gene	CDR3 protein	CDR3 DNA
.	.	15	TRBV27	TRBJ2-3	CASSPRVAGTDTQYF	TGTGCCAGCAGTCCCAGGGTAGCGGGCACAGATACGCAGTATTTT
TRBD1	.	16	TRBV27	TRBJ2-1	CASSSPTGTGSDEQFF	TGTGCCAGCAGTTCCCCGACCGGGACAGGGAGTGATGAGCAGTTCTTC
.	.	13	TRBV5-6	TRBJ1-6	CASSLSENSPLHF	TGTGCCAGCAGCTTGAGTGAGAATTCACCCCTCCACTTT
.	few	15	TRBV10-3	TRBJ1-1	CAISEPRASKTEAFF	TGTGCCATCAGTGAGCCCAGGGCATCCAAGACTGAAGCTTTCTTT
.	.	14	TRBV21-1	TRBJ1-2	CASSKGALREGYTF	TGTGCCAGCAGCAAAGGAGCCCTACGGGAAGGCTACACCTTC
.	.	15	TRBV6-1	TRBJ1-1	CASSAWGSLNTEAFF	TGTGCCAGCAGTGCCTGGGGCAGTTTGAACACTGAAGCTTTCTTT
TRBD1	.	18	TRBV7-9	TRBJ2-1	CSSSLVREDRVFYNEQFF	TGTTCCAGCAGCTTAGTTCGAGAGGACAGGGTTTTCTACAATGAGCAGTTCTTC
.	.	11	TRBV2	TRBJ2-1	CASSEAAEQFF	TGTGCCAGCAGTGAAGCGGCAGAGCAGTTCTTC
.	.	12	TRBV30	TRBJ2-7	CAWSTGLYEQYF	TGTGCCTGGAGCACGGGACTTTACGAGCAGTACTTC
.	.	17	TRBV27	TRBJ2-5	CASRLKGGASVEETQYF	TGTGCCAGCAGACTCAAAGGGGGGGCGAGTGTGGAAGAGACCCAGTACTTC
.	.	13	TRBV7-9	TRBJ2-7	CASSDGTVYEQYF	TGTGCCAGCAGCGACGGGACTGTCTACGAGCAGTACTTC
.	once	14	TRBV13	TRBJ2-7	CASSLGGRLYEQYF	TGTGCCAGCAGCTTAGGGGGGCGGCTTTACGAGCAGTACTTC
TRBD1	few	14	TRBV5-6	TRBJ1-5	CASSGTGYDQPQHF	TGTGCCAGCAGCGGGACAGGGTATGATCAGCCCCAGCATTTT
.	.	19	TRBV18	TRBJ2-6	CASSPLSASVLSGANVLTF	TGTGCCAGCTCACCACTTAGCGCTAGCGTCCTCTCTGGGGCCAACGTCCTGACTTTC
.	.	17	TRBV21-1	TRBJ1-4	CASSNGSRRPFNEKLFF	TGTGCCAGCAGCAATGGTTCCAGGCGACCCTTTAATGAAAAACTGTTTTTT
TRBD2	.	18	TRBV12-5	TRBJ2-2	CASGLFVALGLAGGELFF	TGTGCTAGTGGTTTGTTTGTGGCTCTGGGACTAGCTGGCGGGGAGCTGTTTTTT
.	few	11	TRBV27	TRBJ2-3	CASSLGGAQYF	TGTGCCAGCAGTTTGGGAGGTGCGCAGTATTTT
.	.	16	TRBV14	TRBJ2-1	CASSQDRPSPGNEQFF	TGTGCCAGCAGCCAAGATAGGCCGAGCCCAGGCAATGAGCAGTTCTTC
TRBD2	.	18	TRBV7-2	TRBJ2-4	CASSPPLATSGTENIQYF	TGTGCCAGCAGCCCACCTCTCGCGACTAGCGGGACGGAAAACATTCAGTACTTC
TRBD1	.	14	TRBV6-5	TRBJ1-4	CASSRRGLGEKLFF	TGTGCCAGCAGTCGCAGGGGGCTTGGGGAAAAACTGTTTTTT
.	.	15	TRBV5-4	TRBJ1-2	CASSLPGRGSYGYTF	TGTGCCAGCAGCTTGCCGGGCAGGGGCAGCTATGGCTACACCTTC
.	.	15	TRBV29-1	TRBJ1-4	CSVRQGGETNEKLFF	TGCAGCGTCCGGCAGGGAGGGGAAACTAATGAAAAACTGTTTTTT
.	.	14	TRBV7-9	TRBJ2-3	CASSLVRDTDTQYF	TGTGCCAGCAGCTTAGTCAGGGACACAGATACGCAGTATTTT
TRBD2	.	18	TRBV9	TRBJ2-2	CASSSPSGGALRTGELFF	TGTGCCAGCAGCTCTCCCAGCGGGGGGGCCTTGCGTACCGGGGAGCTGTTTTTT
TRBD2	.	16	TRBV5-1	TRBJ2-1	CASRDRGGLSYNEQFF	TGCGCCAGCAGAGACCGCGGGGGGCTGTCCTACAATGAGCAGTTCTTC
TRBD1	once	15	TRBV19	TRBJ1-2	CASWTGVLANYGYTF	TGTGCCAGTTGGACAGGGGTATTGGCTAACTATGGCTACACCTTC
.	.	16	TRBV11-1	TRBJ1-2	CASSAGRQGLTYGYTF	TGTGCCAGCAGCGCTGGGCGTCAGGGGCTTACTTATGGCTACACCTTC
.	.	12	TRBV15	TRBJ1-2	CATSRDGYGYTF	TGTGCCACCAGCAGAGACGGGTATGGCTACACCTTC
.	.	13	TRBV19	TRBJ1-5	CASRDTWDQPQHF	TGTGCCAGTCGGGACACCTGGGATCAGCCCCAGCATTTT
.	.	12	TRBV27	TRBJ2-7	CASSGHLYEQYF	TGTGCCAGCAGCGGACACCTCTACGAGCAGTACTTC
.	.	15	TRBV7-9	TRBJ2-2	CASSLEADHAGELFF	TGTGCCAGCAGCTTAGAGGCGGATCACGCCGGGGAGCTGTTTTTT
TRBD2	.	16	TRBV27	TRBJ2-3	CASKRTSAYSTDTQYF	TGTGCCAGCAAACGGACTAGCGCATATAGCACAGATACGCAGTATTTT
.	.	14	TRBV6-5	TRBJ1-4	CASGDGGTNEKLFF	TGTGCCAGCGGGGACGGGGGTACTAATGAAAAACTGTTTTTT
.	.	15	TRBV6-5	TRBJ1-2	CASSYSTTQERGYTF	TGTGCCAGCAGTTACTCGACTACTCAGGAACGTGGCTACACCTTC
.	.	15	TRBV4-1	TRBJ2-6	CASSPGISGANVLTF	TGCGCCAGCAGCCCCGGGATCTCTGGGGCCAACGTCCTGACTTTC
TRBD2	.	18	TRBV19	TRBJ2-6	CASSIGHGGGSGANVLTF	TGTGCCAGTAGTATAGGACACGGGGGGGGCTCTGGGGCCAACGTCCTGACTTTC
.	.	18	TRBV30	TRBJ2-7	CAWSVQWTDPRSSYEQYF	TGTGCCTGGAGTGTACAGTGGACAGATCCTCGAAGCTCCTACGAGCAGTACTTC
.	.	15	TRBV6-5	TRBJ1-4	CASSYSGQGGEKLFF	TGTGCCAGCAGTTACTCCGGGCAGGGAGGTGAAAAACTGTTTTTT
TRBD2	.	18	TRBV6-1	TRBJ2-3	CASSEDSVLAEPTDTQYF	TGTGCCAGCAGTGAAGATAGCGTCCTAGCGGAACCCACAGATACGCAGTATTTT
.	.	14	TRBV6-6	TRBJ2-5	CASSPERVQETQYF	TGTGCCAGCAGCCCTGAGAGGGTCCAAGAGACCCAGTACTTC
.	.	11	TRBV20-1	TRBJ2-7	CSARLVYEQYF	TGCAGTGCTAGACTAGTCTACGAGCAGTACTTC
.	few	13	TRBV6-1	TRBJ1-1	CASRIRGWTEAFF	TGTGCCAGCAGGATAAGAGGGTGGACTGAAGCTTTCTTT
.	.	14	TRBV19	TRBJ2-7	CASSISGPAYEQYF	TGTGCCAGTAGTATAAGCGGGCCTGCCTACGAGCAGTACTTC
.	once	14	TRBV2	TRBJ1-3	CASSETAAGNTIYF	TGTGCCAGCAGTGAAACAGCTGCTGGAAACACCATATATTTT
.	once	12	TRBV29-1	TRBJ2-1	CSADSSYNEQFF	TGCAGCGCGGACAGCTCCTACAATGAGCAGTTCTTC
.	.	15	TRBV5-1	TRBJ2-3	CASSEDTVSTDTQYF	TGCGCCAGCAGCGAGGACACAGTAAGCACAGATACGCAGTATTTT
TRBD2	.	18	TRBV11-1	TRBJ2-3	CASSLTLAGGSSTDTQYF	TGTGCCAGCAGCTTAACGCTAGCGGGAGGGTCTAGCACAGATACGCAGTATTTT
TRBD1	.	15	TRBV19	TRBJ1-1	CASSIPRGLNTEAFF	TGTGCCAGTAGTATCCCCAGGGGGCTCAACACTGAAGCTTTCTTT
TRBD1	.	12	TRBV5-5	TRBJ1-1	CASSQPTGWTFF	TGTGCCAGCAGCCAACCGACAGGGTGGACTTTCTTT
.	.	15	TRBV30	TRBJ2-3	CAWSAPGTGGDTQYF	TGTGCCTGGAGTGCCCCAGGGACTGGAGGAGATACGCAGTATTTT
TRBD1	.	12	TRBV29-1	TRBJ1-2	CSVEQGVRGYTF	TGCAGCGTTGAACAGGGGGTCCGTGGCTACACCTTC
.	.	12	TRBV7-2	TRBJ2-7	CASSFQGYEQYF	TGTGCCAGCAGCTTTCAGGGCTACGAGCAGTACTTC
TRBD1	few	15	TRBV10-3	TRBJ2-7	CAISPTGISSYEQYF	TGTGCCATCAGCCCGACAGGGATCAGCTCCTACGAGCAGTACTTC
TRBD2	.	14	TRBV10-3	TRBJ2-1	CAITPGLADNEQFF	TGTGCCATCACTCCGGGACTAGCGGACAATGAGCAGTTCTTC
.	.	14	TRBV30	TRBJ1-1	CAWAAGRAGGEAFF	TGTGCCTGGGCTGCGGGGAGAGCTGGGGGTGAAGCTTTCTTT